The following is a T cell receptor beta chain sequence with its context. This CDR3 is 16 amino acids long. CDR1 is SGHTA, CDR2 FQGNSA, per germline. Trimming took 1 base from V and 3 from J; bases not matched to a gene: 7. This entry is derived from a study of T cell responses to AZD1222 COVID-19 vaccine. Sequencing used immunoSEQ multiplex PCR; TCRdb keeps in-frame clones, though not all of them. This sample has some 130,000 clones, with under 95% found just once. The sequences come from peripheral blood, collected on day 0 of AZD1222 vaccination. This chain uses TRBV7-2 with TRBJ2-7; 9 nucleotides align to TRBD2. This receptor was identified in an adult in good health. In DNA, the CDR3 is TGTGCCAGCAGCTTAGATGGGCTAGCGGGGAACTACGAGCAGTACTTC. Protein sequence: CASSLDGLAGNYEQYF.